The TCR beta chain described here comes from a study of control samples from healthy donors and cancer patients (dated by TCRdb to about 2020). Library creation used the immunoSEQ multiplex PCR assay. What TCRdb holds here is the immuneACCESS table cut down to in-frame rearrangements. Part of the clones is not present; checked against another copy, under half of the missing clones reflect an unresolved V gene, and the others are unexplained. The table for this sample lists 390,000 or so clones; about 93% of them were counted only once. Jointly, the top ten make up around 6.4% of the sample. V is shortened by 4 bases, J by 6 bases, and the region joining them spans 10 bases. The cysteine opens and the phenylalanine closes a CDR3 of 13 amino acids. Only the CDR3 part of the read is kept: 39 bases, read in frame from the first base. The germline V gene sets CDR1 to SGHRS and CDR2 to YFSETQ. Notes on this clone: The clone's antigen remains unknown. No quality values exist for individual bases; no much larger clone is one base distant.

The V and J segments used are TRBV5-1 and TRBJ2-2; the D region possibly corresponds to TRBD1 (6 bases align). Sample: PBMCs. This TCR was sampled from a man aged 35-49 years with head and neck cancer. The CDR3 has the sequence CASSPRTAGELFF. The sequence in DNA is TGCGCCAGCAGCCCACGGACAGCCGGGGAGCTGTTTTTT.